In its sample, the clone carrying this T cell receptor (beta chain) was seen many times. This sample is drawn from a study of identical twins. Each CDR3 protein gets one entry after TCRdb re-called the 5' RACE reads with MiXCR. The sample has 600,000 to 800,000 distinct CDR3 sequences; around 21% are singletons. These data also featured in a second study, about T cells expressing NK-cell markers.

The receptor's source is a young woman in good health. The sequenced sample consisted of PBMCs.

The chain's CDR3 is CASSYGQGYIQYF. DNA for the CDR3: TGTGCCAGCAGTTACGGACAGGGCTACATTCAGTACTTC. The chain couples TRBV6-5 to TRBJ2-4; 8 bases are a match to TRBD1. The germline V gene has CDR1 MNHEY and CDR2 SVGAGI. The trim removed 2 bases at V and 8 bases at J, leaving 2 bases unmatched. The CDR3 spans 13 residues.